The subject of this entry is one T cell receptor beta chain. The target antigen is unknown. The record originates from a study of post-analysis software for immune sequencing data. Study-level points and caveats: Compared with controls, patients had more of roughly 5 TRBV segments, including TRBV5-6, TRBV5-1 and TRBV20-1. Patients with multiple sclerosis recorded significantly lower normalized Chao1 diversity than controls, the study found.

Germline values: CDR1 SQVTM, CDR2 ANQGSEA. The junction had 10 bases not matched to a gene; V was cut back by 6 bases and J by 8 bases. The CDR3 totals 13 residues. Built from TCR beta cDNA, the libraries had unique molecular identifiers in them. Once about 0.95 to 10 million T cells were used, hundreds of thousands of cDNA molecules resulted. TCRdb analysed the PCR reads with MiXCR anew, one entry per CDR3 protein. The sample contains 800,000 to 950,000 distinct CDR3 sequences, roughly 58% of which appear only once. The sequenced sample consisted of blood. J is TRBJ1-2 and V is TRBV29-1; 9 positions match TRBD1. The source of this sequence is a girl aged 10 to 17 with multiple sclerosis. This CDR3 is CSVGRRTGEGYTF. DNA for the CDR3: TGCAGCGTAGGCCGTAGGACAGGGGAAGGCTACACCTTC.